The rows below give T cell receptor beta chains drawn from one sample of a study of OX40 agonist ivuxolimab in advanced cancers. TCRdb's table, derived via immunoSEQ multiplex PCR, lists solely in-frame clones and lacks some. The sample has more than 65,000 clones, almost 90% seen once. The starting material was CD4+ or CD8+ T cells sorted from blood, obtained in a trial of the OX40 agonist ivuxolimab. Receptors were obtained from an adult with an advanced solid tumor such as melanoma, head and neck, liver or kidney cancer. CDR3s include the opening cysteine and the closing phenylalanine or tryptophan. The D gene is left open where the match is weak. Not all rows give a size; the values are once, few, many and, for expanded clones, a class.

size: .
D: TRBD1
J: TRBJ2-1
V: TRBV5-4
DNA: TGTGCCAGCAGCTCGACACGGGACAGGGGCAATGAGCAGTTCTTC
CDR3: CASSSTRDRGNEQFF

size: .
D: TRBD1
J: TRBJ1-2
V: TRBV5-6
DNA: TGTGCCAGCAGCGCCCGACAGGGATGGAATGGCTACACCTTC
CDR3: CASSARQGWNGYTF

size: few
D: .
J: TRBJ1-5
V: TRBV10-3
DNA: TGTGCCATCACGGACAATAGCAATCAGCCCCAGCATTTT
CDR3: CAITDNSNQPQHF

size: .
D: .
J: TRBJ1-2
V: TRBV7-3
DNA: TGTGCCAGCAGCCCCCACGGACGCGTCGGTGGCTACACCTTC
CDR3: CASSPHGRVGGYTF

size: few
D: .
J: TRBJ2-2
V: TRBV18
DNA: TGTGCCAGCTCAACGGGACAGAACACCGGGGAGCTGTTTTTT
CDR3: CASSTGQNTGELFF

size: .
D: TRBD2
J: TRBJ2-2
V: TRBV5-6
DNA: TGTGCCAGCAGCTTAGCGGGAGGGCCGAGTACCGGGGAGCTGTTTTTT
CDR3: CASSLAGGPSTGELFF

size: .
D: TRBD1
J: TRBJ2-6
V: TRBV19
DNA: TGTGCCTCAAGGGACAGGGGCTCTGGGGCCAACGTCCTGACTTTC
CDR3: CASRDRGSGANVLTF

size: .
D: .
J: TRBJ1-5
V: TRBV28
DNA: TGTGCCAGCAGTTTAGGGGGTTTTAGCAATCAGCCCCAGCATTTT
CDR3: CASSLGGFSNQPQHF

size: .
D: TRBD2
J: TRBJ2-7
V: TRBV9
DNA: TGTGCCAGCAGCCCCCGAGAGGGGAGGGTGTATTTC
CDR3: CASSPREGRVYF

size: .
D: TRBD1
J: TRBJ2-3
V: TRBV19
DNA: TGTGCCAGTAGTCCGGGACAGGGATACAGAGATACGCAGTATTTT
CDR3: CASSPGQGYRDTQYF

size: .
D: .
J: TRBJ1-1
V: TRBV7-2
DNA: TGTGCCAGCAGCTTAGTTCAGGGACCCACTGAAGCTTTCTTT
CDR3: CASSLVQGPTEAFF

size: .
D: TRBD2
J: TRBJ2-1
V: TRBV15
DNA: TGTGCCACCAGCAGAGATCGTGCGGGAGCTATTGAGCAGTTCTTC
CDR3: CATSRDRAGAIEQFF

size: .
D: TRBD1
J: TRBJ2-7
V: TRBV4-2
DNA: TGTGCCAGCAGCCCAGGGACAGGGAGGTTTTACGAGCAGTACTTC
CDR3: CASSPGTGRFYEQYF

size: .
D: .
J: TRBJ1-2
V: TRBV7-2
DNA: TGTGCCAGCAGCCCCATGGACGGACGTAACTATGGCTACACCTTC
CDR3: CASSPMDGRNYGYTF

size: .
D: TRBD2
J: TRBJ2-3
V: TRBV28
DNA: TGTGCCAGCAGCCCGAAAACTAGCGGGAGAAACACAGATACGCAGTATTTT
CDR3: CASSPKTSGRNTDTQYF

size: .
D: TRBD2
J: TRBJ2-5
V: TRBV7-6
DNA: TGTGCCAGCAGCTTAGTCCCCCAAGCGGGGCCGAACTTC
CDR3: CASSLVPQAGPNF

size: once
D: .
J: TRBJ2-2
V: TRBV5-8
DNA: TGTGCCAGCAGCTTACTGGTCGGGATAGGCACCGGGGAGCTGTTTTTT
CDR3: CASSLLVGIGTGELFF

size: .
D: .
J: TRBJ2-3
V: TRBV7-2
DNA: TGTGCCAGCACCATAACGGGAACAAAGGATACGCAGTATTTT
CDR3: CASTITGTKDTQYF

size: .
D: .
J: TRBJ2-7
V: TRBV13
DNA: TGTGCCAGCAGCTTACTGGGAGGTCCCTACGAGCAGTACTTC
CDR3: CASSLLGGPYEQYF

size: .
D: TRBD2
J: TRBJ2-7
V: TRBV11-2
DNA: TGTGCCAGCACTTTCCAGCGGGGGGGACACGTTGGGCAGTACTTC
CDR3: CASTFQRGGHVGQYF

size: .
D: TRBD2
J: TRBJ2-5
V: TRBV14
DNA: TGTGCCAGCAGCCAAGCGGGAGGATGGGAGACCCAGTACTTC
CDR3: CASSQAGGWETQYF

size: .
D: .
J: TRBJ2-7
V: TRBV5-1
DNA: TGCGCCAGCAGCTTGGTGGGGGAGGTCCACGAGCAGTACTTC
CDR3: CASSLVGEVHEQYF

size: .
D: .
J: TRBJ1-5
V: TRBV19
DNA: TGTGCCAGTACTGCCACGGGACGGATGGATCAGCCCCAGCATTTT
CDR3: CASTATGRMDQPQHF

size: .
D: TRBD2
J: TRBJ2-1
V: TRBV5-4
DNA: TGTGCCAGCAGCTTTAGCGGGAGGAGCTCCTACAATGAGCAGTTCTTC
CDR3: CASSFSGRSSYNEQFF

size: .
D: .
J: TRBJ1-1
V: TRBV6-6
DNA: TGTGCCAGCAGTTATTCCAGGAACACTGAAGCTTTCTTT
CDR3: CASSYSRNTEAFF

size: .
D: TRBD1
J: TRBJ1-3
V: TRBV29-1
DNA: TGCAGCTCCAGGGGGCCCGGAAACACCATATATTTT
CDR3: CSSRGPGNTIYF

size: .
D: .
J: TRBJ2-7
V: TRBV28
DNA: TGTGCCAGCAGGAATGGTGGGGCCTCCTACGAGCAGTACTTC
CDR3: CASRNGGASYEQYF

size: .
D: TRBD1
J: TRBJ1-2
V: TRBV5-6
DNA: TGTGCCAGCAGCTTAAGACAGGGGGCCTATGGCTACACCTTC
CDR3: CASSLRQGAYGYTF

size: .
D: TRBD2
J: TRBJ2-3
V: TRBV7-2
DNA: TGTGCCAGCAGCGCCGGGACTAGCGGGAGAAGGGATACGCAGTATTTT
CDR3: CASSAGTSGRRDTQYF

size: .
D: TRBD1
J: TRBJ2-5
V: TRBV5-1
DNA: TGCGCCAGCAGCTTGGGACAGGGTGGGATCCGTCACGCGGAGACCCAGTACTTC
CDR3: CASSLGQGGIRHAETQYF

size: .
D: TRBD1
J: TRBJ2-3
V: TRBV5-1
DNA: TGCGCCAGCAGCCGATCCGGGACAGGGGCCCCAGATACGCAGTATTTT
CDR3: CASSRSGTGAPDTQYF

size: .
D: .
J: TRBJ2-2
V: TRBV4-2
DNA: TGTGCCAGCAGCCAAGAGTTCGAGGTTCCTGGAAATCTGAACACCGGGGAGCTGTTTTTT
CDR3: CASSQEFEVPGNLNTGELFF

size: .
D: .
J: TRBJ2-1
V: TRBV6-1
DNA: TGTGCCAGCAGTGAACCGACTAGTCCACAGTTCTTC
CDR3: CASSEPTSPQFF

size: .
D: .
J: TRBJ1-2
V: TRBV6-6
DNA: TGTGCCAGCAGTTACTCGAGTGCCAGGGTCGACGGCTACACCTTC
CDR3: CASSYSSARVDGYTF

size: .
D: TRBD2
J: TRBJ2-1
V: TRBV15
DNA: TGTGCCACCAGCACCAGCGGGAGGGCCTGGCAGTTCTTC
CDR3: CATSTSGRAWQFF

size: once
D: .
J: TRBJ1-4
V: TRBV28
DNA: TGTGCCAGCAGTTTTGGGGGTCTTGGTGAAAAACTGTTTTTT
CDR3: CASSFGGLGEKLFF

size: .
D: .
J: TRBJ2-1
V: TRBV5-1
DNA: TGCGCCAGCCAGGCGGTCCGGGACCGTGGAAATGAGCAGTTCTTC
CDR3: CASQAVRDRGNEQFF

size: .
D: .
J: TRBJ1-4
V: TRBV5-6
DNA: TGTGCCAGCAGCTTTAGGGGTTCGGGTGAAAAACTGTTTTTT
CDR3: CASSFRGSGEKLFF

size: .
D: TRBD2
J: TRBJ2-5
V: TRBV19
DNA: TGTGCCAGTAGTAGGTCCTCGACTAGCGGGAATTTAGAGACCCAGTACTTC
CDR3: CASSRSSTSGNLETQYF

size: .
D: TRBD2
J: TRBJ2-1
V: TRBV27
DNA: TGTGCCAGCTACTTAGCGGGAGCGGGCTCCTACAATGAGCAGTTCTTC
CDR3: CASYLAGAGSYNEQFF

size: .
D: .
J: TRBJ1-2
V: TRBV21-1
DNA: TGTGCCTACTTTAGGACAGGGGAGGACTATGGCTACACCTTC
CDR3: CAYFRTGEDYGYTF

size: .
D: .
J: TRBJ1-2
V: TRBV16
DNA: TGTGCCAGCACCTGGACTCAGGCTAACTATGGCTACACCTTC
CDR3: CASTWTQANYGYTF

size: .
D: .
J: TRBJ2-7
V: TRBV20-1
DNA: TGCAGTGCTAGAATCCGCGAGCAGTACTTC
CDR3: CSARIREQYF

size: .
D: TRBD1
J: TRBJ2-5
V: TRBV18
DNA: TGTGCCAGCTCACCCTATGCGGCAGGGGGCGAAGAGACCCAGTACTTC
CDR3: CASSPYAAGGEETQYF

size: .
D: .
J: TRBJ2-7
V: TRBV21-1
DNA: TGTGCCAGCAGCAAAGATCAACAAATAGGATACGAGCAGTACTTC
CDR3: CASSKDQQIGYEQYF

size: .
D: .
J: TRBJ2-5
V: TRBV20-1
DNA: TGCAGTGCCAGATGGAAAGAGACCCAGTACTTC
CDR3: CSARWKETQYF

size: .
D: .
J: TRBJ2-1
V: TRBV10-3
DNA: TGTGCCATCTGGCGGACCTCCTACAATGAGCAGTTCTTC
CDR3: CAIWRTSYNEQFF

size: .
D: .
J: TRBJ1-4
V: TRBV5-1
DNA: TGCGCCAGCAGCCCGCCCTCCGAAAAACTGTTTTTT
CDR3: CASSPPSEKLFF

size: .
D: TRBD1
J: TRBJ2-5
V: TRBV5-1
DNA: TGCGCCAGCAGCTTGCAAGGTTCAGGGGGCGCGACCCAGTACTTC
CDR3: CASSLQGSGGATQYF

size: few
D: .
J: TRBJ1-1
V: TRBV7-9
DNA: TGTGCCAGCAGCCCAGGGAGGAACACTGAAGCTTTCTTT
CDR3: CASSPGRNTEAFF

size: .
D: .
J: TRBJ2-1
V: TRBV10-2
DNA: TGCGCCAGCAACCCGAGCTCCTACAATGAGCAGTTCTTC
CDR3: CASNPSSYNEQFF

size: .
D: TRBD2
J: TRBJ2-3
V: TRBV29-1
DNA: TGCAGCGTTCCCGACCGGGGACTAGCGGGAGGGCCGGGTATAGATACGCAGTATTTT
CDR3: CSVPDRGLAGGPGIDTQYF

size: .
D: .
J: TRBJ1-2
V: TRBV6-5
DNA: TGTGCCAGCAGTTTCAGGGGAGGTAACTATGGCTACACCTTC
CDR3: CASSFRGGNYGYTF